This T cell receptor (beta chain) was sequenced in a study of blood T cell repertoires in COVID-19. The CDR3 runs to 16 residues. J was trimmed by 4 bases and V by 0 bases; bases with no gene match: 8. The germline CDR1 and CDR2 sequences are MRHNA and SNTAGT. The protocol was immunoSEQ multiplex PCR, while the TCRdb copy is restricted to in-frame clones and leaves out a portion. The data contain 200,000 or so clones, approximately 87% of them singletons. The sample was peripheral blood. The chain recombines TRBV6-4 with TRBJ1-1; 7 bases match TRBD1. This receptor was taken from a woman aged 50 to 65 with acute or convalescent COVID-19. The CDR3 DNA reads TGTGCCAGCAGTGACTCGCTTAGGGGGCAAGGCACTGAAGCTTTCTTT. Translated: CASSDSLRGQGTEAFF.